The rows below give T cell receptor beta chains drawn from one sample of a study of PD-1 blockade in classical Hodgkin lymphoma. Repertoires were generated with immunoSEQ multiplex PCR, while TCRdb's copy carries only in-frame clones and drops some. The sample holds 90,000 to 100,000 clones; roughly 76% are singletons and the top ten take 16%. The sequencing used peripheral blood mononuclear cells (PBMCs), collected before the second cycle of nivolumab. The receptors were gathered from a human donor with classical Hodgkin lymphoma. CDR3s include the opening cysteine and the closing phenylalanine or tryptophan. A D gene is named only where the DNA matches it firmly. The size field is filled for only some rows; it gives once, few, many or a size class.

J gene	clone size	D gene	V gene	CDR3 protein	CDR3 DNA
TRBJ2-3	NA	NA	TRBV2	CASSPTSGTDTQYF	TGTGCCAGCAGCCCTACTTCCGGCACAGATACGCAGTATTTT
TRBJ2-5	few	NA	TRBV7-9	CASRSPRAVPRETQYF	TGTGCCAGCAGGTCCCCCCGGGCCGTGCCGCGAGAGACCCAGTACTTC
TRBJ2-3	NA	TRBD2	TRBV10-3	CASGLAGSGDTQYF	TGTGCCAGTGGACTAGCGGGATCAGGTGATACGCAGTATTTT
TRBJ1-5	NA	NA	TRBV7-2	CASSPSAAASNQPQHF	TGTGCCAGCAGCCCCTCGGCTGCAGCTAGCAATCAGCCCCAGCATTTT
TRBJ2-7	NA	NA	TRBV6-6	CASSITGRTYEQYF	TGTGCCAGCAGCATAACCGGACGGACCTACGAGCAGTACTTC
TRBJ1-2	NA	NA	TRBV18	CASSSQRRYGYTF	TGTGCCAGCTCATCTCAAAGAAGGTATGGCTACACCTTC
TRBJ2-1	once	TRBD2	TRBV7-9	CASSPVGPGLAGVEEQFF	TGTGCCAGCAGCCCAGTGGGACCGGGACTAGCGGGAGTGGAGGAGCAGTTCTTC
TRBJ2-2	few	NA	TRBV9	CASSLTGATNTGELFF	TGTGCCAGCAGCCTAACCGGGGCCACGAACACCGGGGAGCTGTTTTTT
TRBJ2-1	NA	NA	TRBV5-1	CASSLERGRLYNEQFF	TGCGCCAGCAGCTTGGAGCGCGGGCGTCTCTACAATGAGCAGTTCTTC
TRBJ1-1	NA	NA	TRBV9	CASSVGIMGSLTTEAFF	TGTGCCAGCAGCGTAGGGATAATGGGCAGTCTGACCACTGAAGCTTTCTTT
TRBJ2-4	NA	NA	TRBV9	CASSALPDSGNIQYF	TGTGCCAGCAGCGCACTACCGGACAGCGGCAACATTCAGTACTTC
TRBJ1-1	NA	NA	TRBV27	CASSPYRGGGTEAFF	TGTGCCAGCAGTCCCTATAGGGGAGGTGGCACTGAAGCTTTCTTT
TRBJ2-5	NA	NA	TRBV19	CASSFVGETQYF	TGTGCCAGTAGTTTTGTCGGGGAGACCCAGTACTTC
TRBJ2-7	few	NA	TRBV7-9	CASSLAWRDVSEQYF	TGTGCCAGCAGCTTAGCGTGGAGGGACGTGAGCGAGCAGTACTTC
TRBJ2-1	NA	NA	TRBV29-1	CSVVTSTQDEQFF	TGCAGCGTTGTAACCTCAACCCAGGATGAGCAGTTCTTC
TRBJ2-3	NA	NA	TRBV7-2	CASSLVGAGQLDTQYF	TGTGCCAGCAGCTTAGTGGGGGCAGGGCAGTTAGATACGCAGTATTTT
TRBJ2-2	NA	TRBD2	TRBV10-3	CAISVRWASGSNTGELFF	TGTGCCATCAGTGTACGTTGGGCTAGCGGCTCGAACACCGGGGAGCTGTTTTTT
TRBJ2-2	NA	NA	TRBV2	CATPRGSLNTGELFF	TGTGCCACCCCCAGGGGTAGCCTGAACACCGGGGAGCTGTTTTTT
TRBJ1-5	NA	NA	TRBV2	CASSEAPGTYQPQHF	TGTGCCAGCAGTGAAGCTCCGGGCACCTATCAGCCCCAGCATTTT
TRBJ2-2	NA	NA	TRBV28	CASRTPGQNTGELFF	TGTGCCAGCAGAACCCCGGGACAGAACACCGGGGAGCTGTTTTTT